One and the same sample provided the 13 T cell receptor beta chains below, sequenced in a study of blood T cell repertoires in COVID-19. Sequencing was performed with immunoSEQ multiplex PCR; in TCRdb, only in-frame clones are kept and a portion is missing. The top ten hold less than 5% of the sample, which has about 100,000 clones, over 75% seen once. Input material: peripheral blood. The source of these receptors is a woman aged 70 to 79 with acute or convalescent COVID-19.

The chain employs TRBV5-4 and TRBJ2-1, with TRBD1 matching 9 bases. V gave up 4 bases and J gave up 6 bases; unmatched junction bases: 2. This CDR3 is 13 amino acids long. Germline V gives CDR1 SGHNT, CDR2 YYREEE (reference sequence). Here the CDR3 DNA reads TGTGCCAGCAGCCTGGGACAGGGCAATGAGCAGTTCTTC. Translation gives CASSLGQGNEQFF.

J is TRBJ1-5 and V is TRBV5-6; 8 bases are a match to TRBD1. The germline V gene has CDR1 SGHDT and CDR2 YYEEEE. The J segment lost 3 bases and the V segment lost 6 bases, leaving 8 bases of the junction unmatched. The CDR3 contains 15 residues. The CDR3 nucleotides are TGTGCCAGCACCCCCCCGGACAGGGACAATCAGCCCCAGCATTTT. Encoded protein: CASTPPDRDNQPQHF.

The chain employs TRBV6-5 and TRBJ2-7, with D maybe TRBD1 (5 bases). CDR1 is MNHEY and CDR2 is SVGAGI in the germline V gene. V was pared by 3 bases and J by 2 bases, with 17 bases between. The CDR3 runs 16 residues. Here the CDR3 DNA reads TGTGCCAGCAGTTATGAAAGCAGGGCATCCCCCTACGAGCAGTACTTC. Its protein product is CASSYESRASPYEQYF.

This sequence joins TRBV2 and TRBJ2-1, with a tentative D call TRBD2 (7 bases). Deletions cut 6 bases from V and 4 bases from J, with 16 bases between. The germline gives CDR1 SNHLY, CDR2 FYNNEI. This CDR3 comprises 15 residues. In DNA form, the CDR3 reads TGTGCCAGCAGGAGGGGGGGGGAAACTTACAATGAGCAGTTCTTC. Its protein is CASRRGGETYNEQFF.

V gene TRBV4-2 combines with J gene TRBJ2-1; TRBD2 matches 8 bases. J gave up 5 bases and V 2 bases, and 5 bases lay outside the gene matches. Looked up from germline, CDR1 is LGHNA and CDR2 is YNFKEQ. This CDR3 has 15 residues. The CDR3 region is CASSQLAGPNNEQFF. The CDR3 nucleotides are TGTGCCAGCAGCCAATTAGCGGGACCGAACAATGAGCAGTTCTTC.

The rearrangement links TRBV5-4 to TRBJ1-6; 11 bases align to TRBD1. V shed 6 bases and J 14 bases; nucleotides not matched to a gene: 10. Germline V CDR1 and CDR2: SGHNT, YYREEE (reference sequence). The CDR3 covers 14 residues. CDR3 amino acids: CASNLDRGLSALHF. The CDR3 nucleotides are TGTGCCAGCAACCTGGACAGGGGGCTTTCGGCCCTCCACTTT.

The chain employs TRBV28 and TRBJ1-1; 7 bases match TRBD1. Germline values: CDR1 MDHEN, CDR2 SYDVKM. The CDR3 extends over 16 amino acids. V was pared by 4 bases and J by 4 bases, with 12 bases of the junction left unmatched. The CDR3 DNA is TGTGCCAGCAGTTATATGGACAGGCCCTTCGGCACTGAAGCTTTCTTT. Translated, it gives CASSYMDRPFGTEAFF. Full variable domain (outside the CDR3, taken from reference TRBV28 and TRBJ1-1): DVKVTQSSRYLVKRTGEKVFLECVQDMDHENMFWYRQDPGLGLRLIYFSYDVKMKEKGDIPEGYSVSREKKERFSLILESASTNQTSMYLCASSYMDRPFGTEAFFGQGTRLTVV.

This clone was counted between two and nine times. The V gene is TRBV11-1, the J gene TRBJ2-7; maybe TRBD2 (6 bases). With 3 bases removed from V and 2 bases from J, the gap between germline ends came to 11 bases. The CDR3 is 14 residues long. Germline loops: CDR1 SGHAT, CDR2 FQDESV (reference sequence). CDR3 nucleotide sequence: TGTGCCAGCAGCTTTCGTGGGGGGACCTACGAGCAGTACTTC. Translated: CASSFRGGTYEQYF.

CDR3: CASSQGTGNHEQFF. The DNA for the CDR3 is TGTGCCAGCAGCCAAGGGACAGGGAATCATGAGCAGTTCTTC. This rearrangement joins TRBV3-1 (or the pseudogene TRBV3-2) to TRBJ2-1; 8 bases are a match to TRBD1. V was clipped by 1 base and J by 8 bases; unmatched bases: 4. The CDR3 sequence is 14 residues long. Germline V gene lookup returns CDR1 LGHDT and CDR2 YNNKEL (reference sequence).

CDR3 in DNA: TGTGCCATCAGTGAGGGCAGCGGTCATGGGGATGAGCAGTTCTTC. Translating it yields CAISEGSGHGDEQFF. The rearrangement joins TRBV10-3 to TRBJ2-1, with a possible D match to TRBD2 (5 bases). V was trimmed by 2 bases and J by 8 bases, leaving 16 bases between them. Germline V gene sequence: CDR1 ENHRY, CDR2 SYGVKD. CDR3 length: 15 amino acids.

This chain joins TRBV28 and TRBJ1-2, with D hard to call. The ends were cut back, 5 bases at V and 6 bases at J, with 10 bases in the middle. The CDR3 loop spans 12 amino acids. Germline V gene sequence: CDR1 MDHEN, CDR2 SYDVKM. CDR3 coding DNA: TGTGCCAGCAGTCAAACAATGGATGGCTACACCTTC. This sequence encodes CASSQTMDGYTF.

This clone was counted a single time. The rearrangement links TRBV13 to TRBJ1-3; D gene unclear. Germline V gives CDR1 PRHDT, CDR2 FYEKMQ (reference sequence). This CDR3 comprises 16 residues. V lost 2 bases to trimming and J lost 0 bases, with 11 bases between them. The CDR3 loop reads CASSLRSRISGNTIYF. In DNA form, the CDR3 reads TGTGCCAGCAGCTTACGTTCGCGGATCTCTGGAAACACCATATATTTT.

This chain joins TRBV6-5 and TRBJ1-4; tentative D call: TRBD1 (6 bases). V was pared by 1 base and J by 8 bases, with 17 bases between. The CDR3 runs 16 residues. The germline V gene encodes CDR1 MNHEY and CDR2 SVGAGI. The CDR3 nucleotides are TGTGCCAGCAGTTACTGGGCAGGGGAGGGAAGAGAAAAACTGTTTTTT. Its translation is CASSYWAGEGREKLFF.